The sequence of this T cell receptor (beta chain) was determined in a study of cytomegalovirus exposure and HLA in healthy donors. General study findings and limits: V- and J-gene trimming in TCR beta was tied to a missense DCLRE1C variant by an analysis performed later.

Primers: 60 Vbeta forward and 13 Jbeta reverse. The protocol was immunoSEQ multiplex PCR, while the TCRdb copy is restricted to in-frame clones and leaves out a portion. The table lists 150,000 to 200,000 clones, roughly three quarters of them singletons. This clone was observed a few times. Its antigen is not known. CDR3 length: 15 residues. Germline CDR1 is MNHEY and CDR2 is SVGAGI. Trimming left V 4 bases short and J 2 bases short, with 15 bases between. Sequencing used PBMCs. This chain connects TRBV6-5 to TRBJ2-7; D is perhaps TRBD1 (6 bases). The receptor's source is a male donor in good health and CMV-seronegative. The CDR3 nucleotides read TGTGCCAGCAGTTTGCTAACAGGGAATACCTACGAGCAGTACTTC. Its protein product is CASSLLTGNTYEQYF.